Presented here are 17 T cell receptor beta chains from one specimen sequenced in a study of blood T cell repertoires in COVID-19. Clones were read by immunoSEQ multiplex PCR, and TCRdb kept only the in-frame ones, dropping some. The sample records about 36,000 clones, 75% to 90% being singletons. Sequencing was performed on peripheral blood. The receptors here all came from a human donor in a cohort sampled during active or convalescent COVID-19. The donor label of this sample is uncertain.

This chain joins TRBV29-1 and TRBJ1-1; D possibly corresponds to TRBD1 (6 bases). This CDR3 comprises 12 residues. Deletions cut 7 bases from V and 1 base from J, with 10 bases between. Per the germline V gene, CDR1 is SQVTM and CDR2 is ANQGSEA. The CDR3 loop is CSGKTGNTEAFF. The CDR3 DNA follows: TGCAGCGGAAAGACAGGGAACACTGAAGCTTTCTTT.

The chain recombines TRBV24-1 with TRBJ2-5, with TRBD1 matching over 10 bases. V shed 5 bases, J shed 7 bases, and the junction held 15 bases outside the gene matches. Germline V gene sequence: CDR1 KGHDR, CDR2 SFDVKD. The CDR3 is 17 residues long. CDR3 in amino acids: CATSVNKGTGDTGTQYF. DNA for the CDR3: TGTGCCACCAGTGTAAACAAAGGGACAGGGGATACAGGGACCCAGTACTTC.

The V gene is TRBV11-3, the J gene TRBJ1-5; D is ambiguous. Trimming took off 5 bases at V and 6 bases at J, with 14 bases between the two ends. The CDR3 totals 14 residues. CDR1 is SGHNT and CDR2 is YENEEA in the germline V gene. CDR3 DNA: TGTGCCAGCAGCCGGGGTTGGGTAATTCAGCCCCAGCATTTT. It is translated as CASSRGWVIQPQHF.

This chain joins TRBV2 and TRBJ2-5; perhaps TRBD1 as D (6 bases). V was pared by 6 bases and J by 4 bases, with 6 bases between. The V gene's germline CDR1 is SNHLY and CDR2 FYNNEI. This CDR3 is 11 amino acids long. CDR3 sequence reads: CASRQGETQYF. The CDR3 DNA reads TGTGCCAGCAGACAGGGAGAGACCCAGTACTTC. The variable domain in full, completed from reference TRBV2 and TRBJ2-5, reads EPEVTQTPSHQVTQMGQEVILRCVPISNHLYFYWYRQILGQKVEFLVSFYNNEISEKSEIFDDQFSVERPDGSNFTLKIRSTKLEDSAMYFCASRQGETQYFGPGTRLLVL.

The V gene is TRBV7-9, the J gene TRBJ2-1, with TRBD2 identical over 14 bases. The V segment lost 1 base and the J segment 7 bases; nucleotides outside the gene matches: 3. The germline V gene encodes CDR1 SEHNR and CDR2 FQNEAQ (reference sequence). The CDR3 length is 16 residues. CDR3 region: CASSLVGTSGRNEQFF. In DNA form, the CDR3 reads TGTGCCAGCAGCTTAGTTGGGACTAGCGGGAGAAATGAGCAGTTCTTC.

In regard to this clone: At one of its ends the junction is not consistent with the germline gene, which may arise from a read error. This chain uses TRBV7-7 with TRBJ2-2, with 7 nucleotides matching TRBD2. Germline values: CDR1 SSHAT, CDR2 FNYEAQ (reference sequence). The CDR3 spans 16 residues. The CDR3 is CASSFRASGIPGELFF. CDR3 nucleotide sequence: TGTGCTAGCAGCTTTCGCGCCAGCGGGATCCCCGGGGAGCTGTTTTTT. Looking up the rest from reference TRBV7-7 and TRBJ2-2 gives the full variable domain: GAGVSQSPRYKVTKRGQDVTLRCDPISSHATLYWYQQALGQGPEFLTYFNYEAQPDKSGLPSDRFSAERPEGSISTLTIQRTEQRDSAMYRCASSFRASGIPGELFFGEGSRLTVL.

V gene TRBV19 combines with J gene TRBJ1-2; TRBD1 agrees at 9 bases. Per germline, CDR1 LNHDA and CDR2 SQIVND (reference sequence). The CDR3 totals 14 residues. The V gene end was trimmed by 5 bases and the J gene end by 3 bases; junction bases not matched to a gene: 4. The CDR3 sequence: CASSSTGGYYGYTF. CDR3 sequence (DNA): TGTGCCAGTAGTTCTACAGGGGGCTACTATGGCTACACCTTC.

V is TRBV18 and J is TRBJ2-4; 10 nucleotides align to TRBD1. J gave up 7 bases and V 1 base, and 4 bases lay outside the gene matches. The germline V gene encodes CDR1 KGHSH and CDR2 LQKENI. The CDR3 runs 15 residues. CDR3 sequence (DNA): TGTGCCAGCTCACCACGGGGGACAGGGGTGAACATTCAGTACTTC. Protein product: CASSPRGTGVNIQYF.

The rearrangement links TRBV11-2 to TRBJ2-1; TRBD2 is a possible D gene (5 bases). This CDR3 region has 14 residues. Between the trimmed V and J ends, which lost 0 bases and 9 bases, there was a span of 12 bases. Germline CDR1 SGHAT, CDR2 FQNNGV. CDR3 in amino acids: CASSLDHGVGEQFF. The CDR3, as DNA: TGTGCCAGCAGCTTAGATCACGGGGTTGGTGAGCAGTTCTTC.

This clone was counted between two and nine times. The gene calls are TRBV30 and TRBJ1-4, with D unclear. With 3 bases removed from V and 2 bases from J, the gap between germline ends came to 13 bases. Germline V gene lookup returns CDR1 GTSNPN and CDR2 SVGIG (reference sequence). The CDR3 consists of 15 residues. CDR3 region: CAWSPLSSTNEKLFF. CDR3 in DNA: TGTGCCTGGAGCCCTTTGTCGAGCACTAATGAAAAACTGTTTTTT.

V gene TRBV2 combines with J gene TRBJ1-4; D ambiguous. The CDR3 totals 15 residues. Germline V gives CDR1 SNHLY, CDR2 FYNNEI. V dropped 5 bases and J dropped 0 bases, with 10 bases sitting between them. The CDR3 is CASSREGPTNEKLFF. The CDR3, as DNA: TGTGCCAGCAGTCGGGAAGGACCAACTAATGAAAAACTGTTTTTT.

The V gene is TRBV9, the J gene TRBJ2-5; 7 nucleotides line up with TRBD2. From germline, CDR1 is SGDLS and CDR2 YYNGEE. The CDR3 is made up of 13 amino acids. The V segment lost 6 bases and the J segment 5 bases; nucleotides outside the gene matches: 7. The CDR3 protein is CASNRDYGETQYF. The CDR3 DNA is TGTGCCAGCAACCGGGACTACGGGGAGACCCAGTACTTC.

The rearrangement uses TRBV29-1 and TRBJ2-7, with 7 bases fitting TRBD2. The CDR3 totals 12 residues. V trimming: 3 bases; J trimming: 4 bases; junction bases outside the gene matches: 3. Germline V lookup: CDR1 SQVTM, CDR2 ANQGSEA. DNA for the CDR3: TGCAGCGTTGAGGGGGAGGGGTACGAGCAGTACTTC. This translates into CSVEGEGYEQYF.

This clone has just one count. The chain employs TRBV12-3 or TRBV12-4 and TRBJ1-1, with D unclear. The germline V and J ends were trimmed by 6 bases and 10 bases, with 12 bases remaining between them. This CDR3 has 11 amino acids. The DNA of the CDR3 is TGTGCCAGCAGCTTCAGGTACGGAGCTTTCTTT. Amino acid sequence: CASSFRYGAFF.

This chain connects TRBV7-6 to TRBJ2-7, with D perhaps matching TRBD1 (5 bases). CDR3 length equals 12 residues. The germline V gene has CDR1 SGHVS and CDR2 FNYEAQ. The ends were cut back, 3 bases at V and 6 bases at J, with 9 bases in the middle. The DNA for the CDR3 is TGTGCCAGCAGCTTGCAGGGAACCGAGCAGTACTTC. The encoded protein is CASSLQGTEQYF.

The chain employs TRBV7-2 and TRBJ2-7, with TRBD2 matching 9 bases. Germline V gives CDR1 SGHTA, CDR2 FQGNSA. CDR3 size: 16 residues. Trimming removed 0 bases from V and 7 bases from J; junction bases left unmatched: 10. The CDR3 bases are TGTGCCAGCAGCTTAGCGCCCCTAGCGGGGACGGGTGAGCAGTACTTC. It yields the protein CASSLAPLAGTGEQYF.

The V and J genes are TRBV7-8 and TRBJ2-1; 11 bases fit TRBD1. CDR3 size: 17 residues. Germline V CDR1 and CDR2: SGHVS, FQNEAQ. After removal of 4 bases from V and 2 bases from J, the junction contained 7 bases not matched to a gene. CDR3 sequence (DNA): TGTGCCAGCAGCTCCCGAGGACAGGGGGCAACCTACAATGAGCAGTTCTTC. Protein: CASSSRGQGATYNEQFF. Full variable domain (rest looked up from reference TRBV7-8 and TRBJ2-1): GAGVSQSPRYKVAKRGQDVALRCDPISGHVSLFWYQQALGQGPEFLTYFQNEAQLDKSGLPSDRFFAERPEGSVSTLKIQRTQQEDSAVYLCASSSRGQGATYNEQFFGPGTRLTVL.